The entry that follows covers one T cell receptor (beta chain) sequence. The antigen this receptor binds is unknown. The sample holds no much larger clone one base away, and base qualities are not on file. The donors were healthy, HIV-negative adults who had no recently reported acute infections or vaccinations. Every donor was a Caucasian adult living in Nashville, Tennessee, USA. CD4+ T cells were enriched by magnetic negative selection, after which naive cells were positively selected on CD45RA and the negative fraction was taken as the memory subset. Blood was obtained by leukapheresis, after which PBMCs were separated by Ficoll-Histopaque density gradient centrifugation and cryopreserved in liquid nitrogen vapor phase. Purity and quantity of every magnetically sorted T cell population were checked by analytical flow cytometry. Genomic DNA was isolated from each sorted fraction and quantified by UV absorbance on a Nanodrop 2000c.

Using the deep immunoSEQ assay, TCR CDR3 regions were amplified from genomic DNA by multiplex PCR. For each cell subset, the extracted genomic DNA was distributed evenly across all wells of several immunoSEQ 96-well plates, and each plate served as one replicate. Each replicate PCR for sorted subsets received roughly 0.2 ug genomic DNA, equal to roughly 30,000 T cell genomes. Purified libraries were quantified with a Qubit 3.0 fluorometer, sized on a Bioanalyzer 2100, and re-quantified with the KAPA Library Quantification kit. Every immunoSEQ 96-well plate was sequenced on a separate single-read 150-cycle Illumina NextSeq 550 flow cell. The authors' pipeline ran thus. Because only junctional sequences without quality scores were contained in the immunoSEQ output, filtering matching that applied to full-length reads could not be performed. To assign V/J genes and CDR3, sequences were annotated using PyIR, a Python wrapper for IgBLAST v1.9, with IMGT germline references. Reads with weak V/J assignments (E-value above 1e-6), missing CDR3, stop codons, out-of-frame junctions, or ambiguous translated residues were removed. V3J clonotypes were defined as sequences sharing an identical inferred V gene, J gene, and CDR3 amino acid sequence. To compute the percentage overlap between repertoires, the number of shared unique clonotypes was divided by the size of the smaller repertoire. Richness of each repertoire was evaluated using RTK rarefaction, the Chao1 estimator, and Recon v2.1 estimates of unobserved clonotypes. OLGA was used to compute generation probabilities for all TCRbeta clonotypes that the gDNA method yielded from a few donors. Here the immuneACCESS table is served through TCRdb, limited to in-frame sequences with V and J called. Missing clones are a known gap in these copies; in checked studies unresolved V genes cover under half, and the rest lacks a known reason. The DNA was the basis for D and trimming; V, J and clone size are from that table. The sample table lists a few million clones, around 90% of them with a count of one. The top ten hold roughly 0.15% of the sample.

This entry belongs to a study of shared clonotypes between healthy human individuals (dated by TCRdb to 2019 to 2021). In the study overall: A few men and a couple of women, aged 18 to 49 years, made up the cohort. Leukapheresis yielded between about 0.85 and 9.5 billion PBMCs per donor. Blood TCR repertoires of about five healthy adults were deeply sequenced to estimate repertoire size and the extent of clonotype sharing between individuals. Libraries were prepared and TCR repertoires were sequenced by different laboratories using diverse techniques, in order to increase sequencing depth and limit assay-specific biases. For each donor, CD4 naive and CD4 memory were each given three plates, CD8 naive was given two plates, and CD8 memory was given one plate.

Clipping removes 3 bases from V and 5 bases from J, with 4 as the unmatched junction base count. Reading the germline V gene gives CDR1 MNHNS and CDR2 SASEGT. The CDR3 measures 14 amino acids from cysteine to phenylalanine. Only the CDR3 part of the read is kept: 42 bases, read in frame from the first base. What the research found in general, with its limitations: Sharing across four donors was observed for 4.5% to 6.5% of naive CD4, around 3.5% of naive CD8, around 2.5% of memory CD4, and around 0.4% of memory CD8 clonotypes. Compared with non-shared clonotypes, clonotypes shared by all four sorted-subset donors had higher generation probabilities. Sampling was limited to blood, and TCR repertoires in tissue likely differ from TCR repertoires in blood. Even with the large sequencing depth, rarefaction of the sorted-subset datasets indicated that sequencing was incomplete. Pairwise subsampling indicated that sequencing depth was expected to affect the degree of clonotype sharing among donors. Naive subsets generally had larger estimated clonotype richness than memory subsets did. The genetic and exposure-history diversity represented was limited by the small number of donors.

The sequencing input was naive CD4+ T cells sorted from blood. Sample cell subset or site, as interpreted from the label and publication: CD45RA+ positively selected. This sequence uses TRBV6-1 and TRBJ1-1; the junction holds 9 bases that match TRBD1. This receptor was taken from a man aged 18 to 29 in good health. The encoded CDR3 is CASSEYRGRTEAFF. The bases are TGTGCCAGCAGTGAGTACAGGGGGCGAACTGAAGCTTTCTTT.